This T cell receptor beta chain was recorded in a study of blood T cell repertoires in COVID-19 (dated by TCRdb to the early 2020s). Turning to the overall study: Samples from collaborators originated in the United States, Italy and Spain and spanned both the acute and convalescent phases of COVID-19. The material from the prospective study consisted of cDNA or gDNA derived from T cells, B-cell-depleted T cells, or PBMCs. The dataset comprised deeply sampled blood TCRbeta repertoires from subjects exposed to, actively infected with, or recovered from COVID-19. The repertoires were released in a freely available public database meant as a resource for research on the immune response to SARS-CoV-2. Samples came from the ongoing ImmuneRACE study (first 160 participants) plus 1,254 subjects from 6 global collaborators. Nearly every sample came with metadata listing a de-identified subject ID, COVID-19 status, age in years and sex. HLA class I and class II types, where available, came from metadata supplied by the sample provider rather than from assay-based typing.

TCRbeta CDR3 regions were amplified from genomic DNA using the immunoSEQ Assay, a bias-controlled multiplex PCR. In the authors' own workflow: The number of nucleated cells in each sample was estimated from the amplification of reference gene primers within the assay. Sequence reads were collapsed and filtered to measure the absolute abundance of every unique TCRbeta CDR3 rearrangement. Productive Simpson clonality was computed per sample as the square root of Simpson's diversity index over productive rearrangements. This immuneACCESS table, as held by TCRdb, lists in-frame sequences with V and J called but not all clones. Of the missing ones, under half trace to an unresolved V gene in checked studies; the others have no known cause. Clone size and V and J calls were adopted from that table, with D and trimming inferred from the DNA. The sample table contains 90,000 to 100,000 clones; only one count was recorded for 90% of them. The ten largest account for 5.1% of the sample.

Of note for this clone: It lacks a known antigen. Per-base quality was not reported, and no clone a single base away is much larger than it.

Broad study findings and their caveats: How much clinical and demographic metadata was included differed by source and by participant, and the metadata was provided uncurated.

Each collaborating institution followed its own protocols to collect whole blood in K2EDTA tubes. For TCRbeta analysis, collaborators shipped samples in one of three forms: frozen whole blood, isolated PBMCs, or DNA extracted from either of those sample types. The CDR3 measures 15 amino acids from cysteine to phenylalanine. Just the 45-base CDR3 DNA is kept, in frame starting at base 1. The germline V gene supplies CDR1 MGHDK and CDR2 SYGVNS. Trimming removed 4 bases from V and 3 bases from J, leaving 13 bases between the germline ends. The chain is made from TRBV25-1 and TRBJ2-1; matching of 6 bases hints at TRBD1 as the D gene. This TCR came from a man aged 45-65 years with acute or convalescent COVID-19. Sequencing was carried out using peripheral blood. The sequence in DNA is TGTGCCAGCAGTGGTCGGGACAAGTTCTACAATGAGCAGTTCTTC. Translated, this gives CASSGRDKFYNEQFF.